This TCR beta chain was captured by sequencing in a study of graft-versus-host responses after intestinal transplantation. Study-level information: Those transplanted obtained multivisceral, liver-intestinal, or isolated intestinal grafts. Each recipient received anti-thymocyte globulin induction, then tacrolimus and steroids for three to four years.

Study observations and caveats: After transplant, early declines in HvG clones were associated with peak levels of circulating GvH clones. Within the allografts of patients who had graft-donor T cell macrochimerism, graft-versus-host to host-versus-graft clonal ratios were high.

Worth noting for this clone: No antigen is known for it.

Assay: immunoSEQ multiplex PCR; the TCRdb copy retains only in-frame clones and omits some. The sample gives under 150,000 clones, just under 95% of which show up once; more than 0.095% is in the top ten. Germline CDR1 reads GTSNPN; CDR2 reads SVGIG (reference sequence). The CDR3 consists of 14 residues. The ends lost 2 bases at V and 1 base at J; junction bases unmatched: 2. The sequence derives from a human donor who received an intestinal transplant. The chain combines TRBV30 with TRBJ1-5, with 7 bases aligning to TRBD1. The sample in question was unstimulated CD4+ T cells sorted from spleen or lymph node cells, obtained before intestinal transplant. Written as DNA, the CDR3 is TGTGCCTGGAGTATGGGACAGAGCAATCAGCCCCAGCATTTT. Translated: CAWSMGQSNQPQHF.